Listed here are 5 T cell receptor beta chains from one sample, sequenced in a study of blood T cells in healthy people across ages. A J-beta primer mix and a sample-barcoded 5' primer were used in a second PCR of about 7 to 12 cycles. TCRdb processed the 5' RACE reads anew with MiXCR; each CDR3 protein has one entry. Seen here are about 1.8 million distinct CDR3 sequences, about 50% observed once, and the top ten hold roughly 2%. The specimen sequenced was blood. These receptor sequences come from a middle-aged woman in good health.

This sequence joins TRBV9 and TRBJ2-3; 14 bases are shared with TRBD2. The CDR3 loop spans 17 amino acids. Germline V gene data show CDR1 as SGDLS and CDR2 as YYNGEE. Unmatched junction bases numbered 11, after V lost 4 bases and J lost 7 bases. The CDR3 protein is CASSPGLAGEAGNTQYF. The CDR3 DNA sequence: TGTGCCAGCAGCCCGGGACTAGCGGGGGAGGCTGGCAATACGCAGTATTTT.

This clonotype appeared a few times. This chain links TRBV27 with TRBJ1-2; D remains unclear. Germline CDR1 is MNHEY and CDR2 is SMNVEV (reference sequence). Trimming cost V 3 bases and J 5 bases, with 16 bases left between them. The CDR3 extends over 15 amino acids. This chain's CDR3 is CASSLTGPSPYGYTF. In nucleotides, the CDR3 is TGTGCCAGCAGTTTGACCGGGCCAAGCCCGTATGGCTACACCTTC.

This clonotype has more than one count but fewer than ten. This rearrangement joins TRBV13 to TRBJ1-2; weak D call: TRBD1 (5 bases). CDR3 length: 16 residues. V lost 0 bases and J lost 3, with 14 bases in between. Per germline, CDR1 PRHDT and CDR2 FYEKMQ (reference sequence). This chain's CDR3 is CASSLGLLMGDYGYTF. As DNA, the CDR3 is TGTGCCAGCAGCTTAGGGCTTCTCATGGGGGACTATGGCTACACCTTC. The complete variable domain, with remaining parts taken from reference TRBV13 and TRBJ1-2, reads AAGVIQSPRHLIKEKRETATLKCYPIPRHDTVYWYQQGPGQDPQFLISFYEKMQSDKGSIPDRFSAQQFSDYHSELNMSSLELGDSALYFCASSLGLLMGDYGYTFGSGTRLTVV.

V usage is TRBV27 and J usage is TRBJ2-3, with 9 bases aligning to TRBD2. V trimming: 6 bases; J trimming: 4 bases; junction bases outside the gene matches: 11. This CDR3 is 16 amino acids long. CDR1 is MNHEY and CDR2 is SMNVEV in the germline V gene (reference sequence). The CDR3 here is CASSRDFSGGADTQYF. CDR3 bases: TGTGCCAGCAGCCGCGATTTTAGCGGGGGCGCAGATACGCAGTATTTT.

This clonotype has more than one count but fewer than ten. The chain has TRBV7-9 and TRBJ2-1; 11 bases are shared with TRBD2. With V trimmed by 7 bases and J by 9 bases, 11 bases remained unmatched. The V gene's germline CDR1 is SEHNR and CDR2 FQNEAQ (reference sequence). CDR3 length equals 15 residues. The CDR3 sequence is CASTRSGGAPSEQFF. The CDR3 DNA reads TGTGCCAGCACCCGTAGCGGGGGGGCCCCGTCTGAGCAGTTCTTC.